What follows are 12 T cell receptor beta chains derived from one specimen sequenced in a study of cytomegalovirus exposure and HLA in healthy donors. Only in-frame clones appear in the TCRdb table, and some are missing; sequencing was by immunoSEQ multiplex PCR. The sample includes 150,000 to 200,000 clones, roughly 89% of them seen just once. The sequencing sample was made of PBMCs. The receptors stem from a woman under 40 in good health and CMV-seronegative.

This clone appeared once. The J gene is TRBJ1-1, the V gene TRBV5-6; a possible D gene is TRBD1 (6 bases). The CDR3 totals 13 residues. CDR1 and CDR2 from the germline V gene are SGHDT and YYEEEE. V gave up 0 bases and J gave up 8 bases, with 11 bases separating them. CDR3 in amino acids: CASSLDGTLEAFF. The CDR3 DNA reads TGTGCCAGCAGCTTGGATGGGACATTAGAAGCTTTCTTT.

The chain combines TRBV7-6 with TRBJ2-1; D remains ambiguous. This CDR3 region has 16 residues. The germline V and J ends were trimmed by 5 bases and 0 bases, with 14 bases remaining between them. Germline CDR1 is SGHVS and CDR2 is FNYEAQ. The CDR3 loop is CASSIAYESSYNEQFF. The DNA for the CDR3 is TGTGCCAGCAGCATTGCCTATGAGAGCTCCTACAATGAGCAGTTCTTC.

The rearrangement joins TRBV5-4 to TRBJ2-1, with 15 nucleotides matching TRBD2. CDR3 length: 15 residues. The V gene end was trimmed by 4 bases and the J gene end by 10 bases; junction bases not matched to a gene: 6. Germline-derived CDR1 and CDR2 are SGHNT and YYREEE (reference sequence). The CDR3 spells CASSLGLAGGVEQFF. The CDR3 nucleotides read TGTGCCAGCAGCCTGGGACTAGCGGGGGGAGTCGAGCAGTTCTTC.

This clone has just a few counts. The chain employs TRBV18 and TRBJ2-7; TRBD2 agrees at 9 bases. V lost 1 base and J lost 3; bases outside the gene matches: 4. The CDR3 is 15 amino acids. From germline, CDR1 is KGHSH and CDR2 LQKENI. The CDR3 DNA reads as TGTGCCAGCTCACCACTTGATAGCGGGGGCTACGAGCAGTACTTC. The encoded protein is CASSPLDSGGYEQYF.

The chain employs TRBV4-3 and TRBJ1-1; TRBD1 is a possible D gene (6 bases). There are 14 residues in the CDR3. CDR1 LGHNA and CDR2 YSLEER come from the germline V gene. Trimming took off 0 bases at V and 5 bases at J, with 10 bases between the two ends. The CDR3 nucleotides read TGCGCCAGCAGCCAAGATTACAGGGATACTGAAGCTTTCTTT. Its protein product is CASSQDYRDTEAFF.

The V gene is TRBV6-5, the J gene TRBJ1-2; D is uncertain. The CDR3 length is 12 residues. The germline V gene has CDR1 MNHEY and CDR2 SVGAGI. Between the trimmed V and J ends, which lost 6 bases and 7 bases, there was a span of 12 bases. CDR3 sequence reads: CASSREGRGYTF. The DNA for the CDR3 is TGTGCCAGCAGCCGCGAGGGTCGTGGCTACACCTTC.

V and J are TRBV29-1 and TRBJ1-2; a possible D gene is TRBD1 (6 bases). The germline V and J ends were trimmed by 2 bases and 8 bases, with 9 bases remaining between them. The germline CDR1 and CDR2 sequences are SQVTM and ANQGSEA. This CDR3 contains 11 residues. Written as DNA, the CDR3 is TGCAGCGTTGAACAGGGGAGAGGCTACACCTTC. This gives the protein CSVEQGRGYTF.

This chain links TRBV5-1 with TRBJ1-1; tentatively, D is TRBD1 (6 bases). Germline CDR1 and CDR2: SGHRS and YFSETQ. V was trimmed by 0 bases and J by 1 base, leaving 16 bases between them. The CDR3 sequence is 17 residues long. Here the CDR3 reads CASSLGGGGIGNTEAFF. CDR3 bases: TGCGCCAGCAGCTTGGGGGGCGGGGGCATTGGGAACACTGAAGCTTTCTTT.

The V gene is TRBV27, the J gene TRBJ1-5; D perhaps matches TRBD1 (6 bases). Germline V lookup: CDR1 MNHEY, CDR2 SMNVEV (reference sequence). The CDR3 consists of 14 residues. V gave up 1 base and J gave up 6 bases, with 10 bases separating them. The CDR3 DNA reads as TGTGCCAGCAGTTTATTACAGGGAAGTCAGCCCCAGCATTTT. Protein: CASSLLQGSQPQHF.

The V call is TRBV4-1, the J call TRBJ2-3; D is unresolved. Looked up from germline, CDR1 is MGHRA and CDR2 is YSYEKL. The CDR3 runs 16 residues. The ends were cut back, 2 bases at V and 4 bases at J, with 16 bases in the middle. CDR3 DNA: TGCGCCAGCAGCCAACAACCCCCTAGTTATGCAGATACGCAGTATTTT. It specifies CASSQQPPSYADTQYF.

The CDR3 DNA follows: TGCGCCAGCAGCCTGGACTTTCGAGGCTCTGGAAACACCATATATTTT. Protein product: CASSLDFRGSGNTIYF. The chain has TRBV4-1 and TRBJ1-3; D ambiguous. The CDR3 runs 16 residues. Germline CDR1 MGHRA, CDR2 YSYEKL. Trimming shortened V by 4 bases and J by 0 bases, and 13 bases separated the two germline ends.

This clone was seen ten or more times. The chain employs TRBV6-1 and TRBJ2-7; unclear D gene. Germline values: CDR1 MNHNS, CDR2 SASEGT. The V end lost 3 bases, the J end lost 3 bases, and 9 bases lay between the germline ends. This CDR3 has 13 amino acids. CDR3 region: CASSDVGSYEQYF. CDR3 DNA: TGTGCCAGCAGTGACGTTGGTAGCTACGAGCAGTACTTC.